These 29 T cell receptor beta chains were sequenced from one sample in a study of a mutant IDH1 vaccine in newly diagnosed glioma. Using immunoSEQ multiplex PCR, the repertoire was profiled, and TCRdb retains in-frame clones only, with some absent. The profile shows around 46,000 clones, just under 80% of them singletons. The antigens these receptors bind are not known. Documented time point: week 5, during vaccination. Every single dose of the vaccine, 300 ug of mutant IDH1 20-mer peptide, came with topical imiquimod. The sequencing used PBMCs, collected from a glioma patient whose treatment included an IDH1 peptide vaccine. Source of these receptors: a man aged 45-65 years with glioma.

The chain is built from TRBV28 and TRBJ2-7; 11 bases are a match to TRBD1. Germline trimming cut 6 bases from V and 2 bases from J; bases unmatched to any gene: 6. This CDR3 comprises 15 residues. CDR1 is MDHEN and CDR2 is SYDVKM in the germline V gene. CDR3 nucleotides: TGTGCCAGCAGCCGTGGGACAGGGGGTACCTACGAGCAGTACTTC. It encodes CASSRGTGGTYEQYF. The variable domain in full, completed from reference TRBV28 and TRBJ2-7, reads DVKVTQSSRYLVKRTGEKVFLECVQDMDHENMFWYRQDPGLGLRLIYFSYDVKMKEKGDIPEGYSVSREKKERFSLILESASTNQTSMYLCASSRGTGGTYEQYFGPGTRLTVT.

V usage is TRBV6-4 and J usage is TRBJ2-3; D remains unclear. Germline CDR1 is MRHNA and CDR2 is SNTAGT. CDR3 size: 14 residues. The ends were cut back, 1 base at V and 4 bases at J, with 9 bases in the middle. The CDR3 region is CASSDFPGADTQYF. CDR3 in DNA: TGTGCCAGCAGTGACTTCCCAGGTGCAGATACGCAGTATTTT.

The chain has TRBV5-1 and TRBJ1-1; the D gene is possibly TRBD1 (6 bases). Germline V gene lookup returns CDR1 SGHRS and CDR2 YFSETQ. The CDR3 contains 16 residues. The V gene lost 3 bases and the J gene lost 0 bases, with 15 bases spanning the gap. The CDR3 spells CASSYGGAAMNTEAFF. CDR3 nucleotides: TGCGCCAGCAGCTATGGGGGGGCCGCGATGAACACTGAAGCTTTCTTT.

The chain is built from TRBV29-1 and TRBJ2-3; 9 bases align to TRBD2. The CDR3 has 15 amino acids. CDR1 is SQVTM, CDR2 ANQGSEA, per germline. Trimming cost V 2 bases and J 0 bases; bases outside gene matches: 3. CDR3 coding DNA: TGCAGCGTTGAACTCCTAGCGGGGAGCACAGATACGCAGTATTTT. Protein sequence: CSVELLAGSTDTQYF.

The table lists this clone with a few counts. V gene TRBV30 combines with J gene TRBJ1-1; a possible D gene is TRBD1 (5 bases). This CDR3 is built from 13 residues. V was cut by 8 bases and J by 7 bases, with 20 bases left in between. Germline CDR1 reads GTSNPN; CDR2 reads SVGIG (reference sequence). The CDR3 coding sequence is TGTGCCACCGGGGCTCCCGTCGGGAGTGAAGCTTTCTTT. Amino acids: CATGAPVGSEAFF.

This chain joins TRBV18 and TRBJ2-3, with 7 bases lining up with TRBD1. This CDR3 has 15 amino acids. Germline V lookup: CDR1 KGHSH, CDR2 LQKENI. The trim removed 2 bases at V and 5 bases at J, leaving 7 bases unmatched. CDR3 sequence reads: CASSPVGGRGDTQYF. The CDR3 bases are TGTGCCAGCTCACCAGTAGGGGGCCGGGGAGATACGCAGTATTTT. Filled out from reference TRBV18 and TRBJ2-3, the complete variable domain reads NAGVMQNPRHLVRRRGQEARLRCSPMKGHSHVYWYRQLPEEGLKFMVYLQKENIIDESGMPKERFSAEFPKEGPSILRIQQVVRGDSAAYFCASSPVGGRGDTQYFGPGTRLTVL.

The chain has TRBV4-2 and TRBJ1-6, with TRBD1 matching over 7 bases. Germline V gives CDR1 LGHNA, CDR2 YNFKEQ. The CDR3 is made up of 19 amino acids. J lost 0 bases, V lost 0 bases, and 8 bases had no gene match. DNA for the CDR3: TGTGCCAGCAGCCAAGAAAACAGGGGCCAATTCTCCTATAATTCACCCCTCCACTTT. Residues: CASSQENRGQFSYNSPLHF.

This clone was seen only a few times. The gene calls are TRBV5-6 and TRBJ2-7; D possibly matches TRBD1 or TRBD2 (5 bases each). The CDR3 spans 14 residues. Germline values: CDR1 SGHDT, CDR2 YYEEEE. Trimming left V 2 bases short and J 3 bases short, with 12 bases between. CDR3 sequence reads: CASSFGAAFYEQYF. The CDR3 nucleotides read TGTGCCAGCAGCTTCGGGGCGGCCTTCTACGAGCAGTACTTC. The full variable domain, with the rest looked up from reference TRBV5-6 and TRBJ2-7, is DAGVTQSPTHLIKTRGQQVTLRCSPKSGHDTVSWYQQALGQGPQFIFQYYEEEERQRGNFPDRFSGHQFPNYSSELNVNALLLGDSALYLCASSFGAAFYEQYFGPGTRLTVT.

The rearrangement joins TRBV6-6 to TRBJ2-4; the D call may be TRBD1 or TRBD2 (6 bases each). This CDR3 is built from 15 residues. From germline, CDR1 is MNHNY and CDR2 SVGAGI (reference sequence). The germline V and J ends were trimmed by 6 bases and 0 bases, with 12 bases remaining between them. CDR3 loop: CASSLGGLAKNIQYF. The CDR3, as DNA: TGTGCCAGCAGCCTCGGGGGCCTAGCCAAAAACATTCAGTACTTC.

This clone is medium-sized within its sample. The chain combines TRBV29-1 with TRBJ1-2; TRBD1 matches 7 bases. Germline lookup yields CDR1 SQVTM and CDR2 ANQGSEA. With 7 bases clipped from V and 3 bases from J, the junction kept 8 bases outside the gene matches. The CDR3 spans 13 residues. The CDR3 nucleotides read TGCAGCGCCGTAACAGGGGAGGACTATGGCTACACCTTC. It encodes CSAVTGEDYGYTF.

The V call is TRBV5-1, the J call TRBJ2-3; 7 nucleotides line up with TRBD2. This CDR3 has 17 residues. From germline, CDR1 is SGHRS and CDR2 YFSETQ. The ends lost 2 bases at V and 1 base at J; junction bases unmatched: 10. The CDR3 nucleotides are TGCGCCAGCAGCTTTTTGGGGCTAGCGGCCCGCACAGATACGCAGTATTTT. Protein: CASSFLGLAARTDTQYF.

This clone was seen just once. The chain is built from TRBV5-6 and TRBJ1-1; a possible D gene is TRBD1 (5 bases). Trimming stripped 2 bases from V and 2 bases from J, with 13 bases between. In germline, CDR1 is SGHDT, CDR2 YYEEEE. CDR3 length: 15 residues. CDR3 nucleotide sequence: TGTGCCAGCAGCTTCCCGAGACAGAGAAACACTGAAGCTTTCTTT. This encodes CASSFPRQRNTEAFF.

The chain is built from TRBV28 and TRBJ1-1; D is perhaps TRBD1 (6 bases). With 7 bases removed from V and 4 bases from J, the gap between germline ends came to 13 bases. Germline V lookup: CDR1 MDHEN, CDR2 SYDVKM. This CDR3 comprises 13 residues. This chain's CDR3 is CASTPVGATEAFF. In nucleotides, the CDR3 is TGTGCCAGCACGCCTGTGGGGGCCACTGAAGCTTTCTTT. Full variable domain (missing parts from reference TRBV28 and TRBJ1-1): DVKVTQSSRYLVKRTGEKVFLECVQDMDHENMFWYRQDPGLGLRLIYFSYDVKMKEKGDIPEGYSVSREKKERFSLILESASTNQTSMYLCASTPVGATEAFFGQGTRLTVV.

This chain joins TRBV5-4 and TRBJ2-5, with D possibly TRBD1 on 6 matching bases. This CDR3 is built from 14 residues. From germline, CDR1 is SGHNT and CDR2 YYREEE (reference sequence). V was clipped by 5 bases and J by 2 bases, with 13 bases between them. CDR3 coding DNA: TGTGCCAGCAGTTTCGGGACACCACAAGAGACCCAGTACTTC. This translates into CASSFGTPQETQYF.

This sequence joins TRBV6-1 and TRBJ1-2; D uncertain. The V gene lost 3 bases and the J gene lost 8 bases, with 7 bases spanning the gap. The CDR3 has 11 residues. The germline CDR1 and CDR2 sequences are MNHNS and SASEGT. CDR3 nucleotides: TGTGCCAGCAGTGACATTCTGGGCTACACCTTC. Encoded protein: CASSDILGYTF.

This clone has more than one count but fewer than ten. The genes are TRBV11-3 and TRBJ1-1; D not resolved. This CDR3 spans 13 amino acids. Germline CDR1 and CDR2: SGHNT and YENEEA. Trimming cost V 4 bases and J 5 bases, with 11 bases left between them. CDR3 in amino acids: CASSWTAGTEAFF. CDR3 DNA sequence: TGTGCCAGCAGCTGGACTGCGGGGACTGAAGCTTTCTTT.

This clone was detected once. The chain employs TRBV4-2 and TRBJ1-2; D gene uncertain. This CDR3 comprises 11 residues. Germline CDR1 is LGHNA and CDR2 is YNFKEQ. V gave up 5 bases and J gave up 8 bases, with 9 bases separating them. The CDR3 DNA sequence: TGTGCCAGCAGCTCGACTCTCGGCTACACCTTC. It yields the protein CASSSTLGYTF.

This sequence joins TRBV2 and TRBJ2-7; D is perhaps TRBD1 (6 bases). Trimming took 6 bases from V and 1 from J, leaving 7 bases between them. Germline values: CDR1 SNHLY, CDR2 FYNNEI. This CDR3 has 12 amino acids. CDR3 residues: CASRGTSYEQYF. CDR3 bases: TGTGCCAGCAGGGGGACATCCTACGAGCAGTACTTC.

The chain carries TRBV2 and TRBJ2-7; maybe TRBD2 (5 bases). Germline loops: CDR1 SNHLY, CDR2 FYNNEI. There are 11 residues in the CDR3. CDR3 sequence: CALNGDYEQYF. The CDR3 nucleotides are TGTGCTCTAAACGGGGACTACGAGCAGTACTTC.

J is TRBJ1-4 and V is TRBV5-1; D remains unclear. The V and J ends lost 4 bases and 0 bases respectively, with 4 bases between them. Germline values: CDR1 SGHRS, CDR2 YFSETQ. The CDR3 is 13 amino acids. CDR3 sequence reads: CASSDATNEKLFF. As DNA, the CDR3 is TGCGCCAGCAGCGACGCAACTAATGAAAAACTGTTTTTT.

The chain employs TRBV6-1 and TRBJ2-2; D possibly matches TRBD1 or TRBD2 (6 bases each). Deletions cut 7 bases from V and 1 base from J, with 10 bases between. This CDR3 contains 14 residues. In germline, CDR1 is MNHNS, CDR2 SASEGT. CDR3 region: CASKGGLNTGELFF. The CDR3 nucleotides read TGTGCCAGCAAGGGGGGCTTGAACACCGGGGAGCTGTTTTTT.

V usage is TRBV21-1 and J usage is TRBJ2-1; the table's D call of TRBD2 was not tested on the DNA. TRBV21-1 is deemed a pseudogene. The CDR3 extends over 16 amino acids. DNA of the CDR3: TGTGCCAGCAGCTCCCTTCGGCGGGATCTAGGGAATGAGCAGTTCTTC. It encodes CASSSLRRDLGNEQFF.

This chain links TRBV5-3 with TRBJ1-3, with D possibly being TRBD1 (5 bases). TRBV5-3 is known as an ORF, though its function is uncertain. The CDR3 consists of 14 residues. V was clipped by 4 bases and J by 4 bases, with 12 bases between them. The chain's CDR3 is CARSAVREGNTIYF. The CDR3 DNA reads TGTGCCAGAAGCGCCGTCAGGGAAGGAAACACCATATATTTT.

In nucleotides, the CDR3 is TGTGCCAGCTCAGACAGGGGGGTCCATAATTCACCCCTCCACTTT. Translated: CASSDRGVHNSPLHF. J is TRBJ1-6 and V is TRBV9, with TRBD1 matching 9 bases. The CDR3 runs 15 residues. V dropped 7 bases and J dropped 5; count of bases not matched to a gene: 7. Germline CDR1 is SGDLS and CDR2 is YYNGEE. Full variable domain (remainder filled in from reference TRBV9 and TRBJ1-6): DSGVTQTPKHLITATGQRVTLRCSPRSGDLSVYWYQQSLDQGLQFLIQYYNGEERAKGNILERFSAQQFPDLHSELNLSSLELGDSALYFCASSDRGVHNSPLHFGNGTRLTVT.

The CDR3 reads CATLAGGRTSEQYF. The CDR3 DNA follows: TGTGCCACCTTAGCGGGGGGCAGGACGTCCGAGCAGTACTTC. The J gene is TRBJ2-7, the V gene TRBV2; 10 positions match TRBD2. CDR3 size: 14 residues. With 10 bases clipped from V and 6 bases from J, the junction kept 12 bases outside the gene matches. CDR1 SNHLY and CDR2 FYNNEI come from the germline V gene.

The V gene is TRBV27, the J gene TRBJ2-3; D gene unclear. V lost 2 bases to trimming and J lost 0 bases, with 9 bases between them. There are 15 residues in the CDR3. The germline V gene has CDR1 MNHEY and CDR2 SMNVEV (reference sequence). As DNA, the CDR3 is TGTGCCAGCAGTTTACGCCCAGTCAGCACAGATACGCAGTATTTT. Protein sequence: CASSLRPVSTDTQYF.

The CDR3 DNA reads TGTGCCAGCAGCTTAAATGGCAGGGGCTCTTCACCCCTCCACTTT. Amino acids: CASSLNGRGSSPLHF. This chain uses TRBV7-3 with TRBJ1-6; D is perhaps TRBD1 (6 bases). The V gene's germline CDR1 is SGHTA and CDR2 FQGTGA. The CDR3 runs to 15 residues. With 1 base removed from V and 9 bases from J, the gap between germline ends came to 13 bases. The full variable domain, its missing parts supplied by reference TRBV7-3 and TRBJ1-6, is GAGVSQTPSNKVTEKGKYVELRCDPISGHTALYWYRQSLGQGPEFLIYFQGTGAADDSGLPNDRFFAVRPEGSVSTLKIQRTERGDSAVYLCASSLNGRGSSPLHFGNGTRLTVT.

The chain is built from TRBV29-1 and TRBJ2-1; 7 bases are a match to TRBD1. Germline CDR1 SQVTM, CDR2 ANQGSEA. With 6 bases clipped from V and 7 bases from J, the junction kept 9 bases outside the gene matches. This CDR3 comprises 13 residues. CDR3 protein: CSVLRDSSNEQFF. In nucleotides, the CDR3 is TGCAGCGTCCTACGGGACAGCTCGAATGAGCAGTTCTTC.

The V and J genes are TRBV30 and TRBJ1-5; tentative D call: TRBD1 (5 bases). The CDR3 loop spans 15 amino acids. With 3 bases removed from V and 0 bases from J, the gap between germline ends came to 12 bases. Germline assignment: CDR1 GTSNPN and CDR2 SVGIG (reference sequence). This CDR3 is CAWRPDGTSNQPQHF. The CDR3 DNA follows: TGTGCCTGGAGGCCCGACGGGACTAGCAATCAGCCCCAGCATTTT.